This T cell receptor (beta chain) was sequenced during a study of T cell responses to AZD1222 COVID-19 vaccine. Points from the study as a whole: Spike regions recognized by vaccine-associated CD4 TCRs spanned the protein, led by 160-218 and 743-854. The donor group comprised mostly white British people and more females; the analysis possibly underestimated clonal diversity. In the spike-specific TCR repertoire, nearly half reportedly target unmutated variant regions.

The J segment lost 3 bases and the V segment lost 5 bases, leaving 7 bases of the junction unmatched. CDR3 length equals 15 residues. Per the germline V gene, CDR1 is SEHNR and CDR2 is FQNEAQ (reference sequence). Repertoires were generated with immunoSEQ multiplex PCR, while TCRdb's copy carries only in-frame clones and drops some. The top ten hold more than 9.5% of the sample, which has over 85,000 clones, 85% to 95% seen once. This clone was counted a single time. Its antigen is still unknown. The clonotype originates from an adult in good health. V gene TRBV7-9 combines with J gene TRBJ1-3; 7 nucleotides align to TRBD1. The material was peripheral blood, obtained on day 0 of AZD1222 vaccination. Here the CDR3 DNA reads TGTGCCAGCAGCCCACGGGACAGAAGTGGAAACACCATATATTTT. Residues: CASSPRDRSGNTIYF.